This entry is about one TCR beta chain. Its antigen is undetermined. The data were taken from a study of graft-versus-host responses after intestinal transplantation. Study information: Those transplanted obtained multivisceral, liver-intestinal, or isolated intestinal grafts. After anti-thymocyte globulin induction, recipients took tacrolimus and steroids for approximately three years. The study's findings and limits: Detected in recipient marrow were GvH clones, some of which were first observed in ileum or blood. Graft-versus-host to host-versus-graft clonal ratios in allografts were high in patients with graft-donor T cell macrochimerism.

Produced via immunoSEQ multiplex PCR; TCRdb's table is partial and in-frame only. The sample lists around 69,000 clones; 85% to 90% were seen once. The starting material was unstimulated CD8+ T cells sorted from spleen or lymph node cells, obtained before transplant. This receptor was identified in a human donor who was the organ donor for an intestinal transplant.

In nucleotides, the CDR3 is TGTGCCAGCAGACCGGGACAAACTAACTATGGCTACACCTTC. Translating gives CASRPGQTNYGYTF. V usage is TRBV2 and J usage is TRBJ1-2; a weak D match, TRBD1 (6 bases). The V gene's germline CDR1 is SNHLY and CDR2 FYNNEI. V was shortened by 6 bases and J by 0 bases, with 11 bases between the two germline ends. CDR3 length: 14 residues.